This T cell receptor (beta chain) was sequenced for a study of CD4 T cells in relation to SARS-CoV-2 and coronaviruses. The overall study: PBMCs were cultured with antigen for around nine days before TCR beta sequencing. No peptide or an HIV-1 Nef peptide pool served as negative control.

Details on this clone: As yet, its antigen is unknown.

Before the COVID-19 pandemic, during about 2010-2018, CD4+ T cells were taken from unexposed donors. Isolation of CD4+ T cells took place after less than 11 days in culture. Assay used: immunoSEQ multiplex PCR; TCRdb lists only in-frame clones, some missing. The repertoire consists of some 15,000 clones, with approximately 80% occurring once and the leading ten covering about 14%. Sequencing was carried out using CD4+ T cells from PBMCs, cultured in vitro. This TCR came from a human donor in good health.

CDR3 DNA sequence: TGTGCCAGCAGTTACTCGAGGGCAGCCGATCAGCCCCAGCATTTT. It translates to CASSYSRAADQPQHF. This chain links TRBV6-5 with TRBJ1-5; D is unclear. Trimming left V 0 bases short and J 5 bases short, with 11 bases between. The CDR3 is 15 amino acids. Germline CDR1 and CDR2: MNHEY and SVGAGI.